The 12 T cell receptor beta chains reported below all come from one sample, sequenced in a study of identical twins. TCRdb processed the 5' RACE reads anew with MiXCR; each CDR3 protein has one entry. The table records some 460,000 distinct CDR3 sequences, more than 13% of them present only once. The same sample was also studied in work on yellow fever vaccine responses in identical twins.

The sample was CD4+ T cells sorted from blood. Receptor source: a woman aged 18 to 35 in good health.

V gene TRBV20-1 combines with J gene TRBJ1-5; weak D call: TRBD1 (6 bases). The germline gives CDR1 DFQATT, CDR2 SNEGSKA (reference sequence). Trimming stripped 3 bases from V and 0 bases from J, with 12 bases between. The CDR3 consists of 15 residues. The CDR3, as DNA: TGCAGTGCTAGGTTTTTGGGGGCTAGCAATCAGCCCCAGCATTTT. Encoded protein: CSARFLGASNQPQHF.

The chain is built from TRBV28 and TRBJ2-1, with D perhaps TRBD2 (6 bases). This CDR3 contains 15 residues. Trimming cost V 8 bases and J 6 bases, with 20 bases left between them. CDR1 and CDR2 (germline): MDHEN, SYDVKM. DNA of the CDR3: TGTGCCAGCGAGATTGTAGGGCGGGATGCCAATGAGCAGTTCTTC. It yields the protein CASEIVGRDANEQFF. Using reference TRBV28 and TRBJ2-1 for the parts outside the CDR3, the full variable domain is DVKVTQSSRYLVKRTGEKVFLECVQDMDHENMFWYRQDPGLGLRLIYFSYDVKMKEKGDIPEGYSVSREKKERFSLILESASTNQTSMYLCASEIVGRDANEQFFGPGTRLTVL.

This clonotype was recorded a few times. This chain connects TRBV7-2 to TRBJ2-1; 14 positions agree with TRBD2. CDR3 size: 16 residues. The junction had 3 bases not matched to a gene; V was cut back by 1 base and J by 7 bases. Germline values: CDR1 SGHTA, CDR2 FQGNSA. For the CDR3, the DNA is TGTGCCAGCAGCTTAGAAGGACTAGCGGGGGGTAATGAGCAGTTCTTC. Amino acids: CASSLEGLAGGNEQFF. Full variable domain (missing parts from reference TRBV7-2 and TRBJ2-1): GAGVSQSPSNKVTEKGKDVELRCDPISGHTALYWYRQSLGQGLEFLIYFQGNSAPDKSGLPSDRFSAERTGGSVSTLTIQRTQQEDSAVYLCASSLEGLAGGNEQFFGPGTRLTVL.

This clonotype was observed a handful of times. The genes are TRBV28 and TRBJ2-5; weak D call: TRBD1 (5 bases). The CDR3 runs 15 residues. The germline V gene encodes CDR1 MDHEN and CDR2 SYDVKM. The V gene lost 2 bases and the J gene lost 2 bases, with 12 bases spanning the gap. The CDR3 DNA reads TGTGCCAGCAGTTTACCCCTCCAGGGACAAGAGACCCAGTACTTC. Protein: CASSLPLQGQETQYF.

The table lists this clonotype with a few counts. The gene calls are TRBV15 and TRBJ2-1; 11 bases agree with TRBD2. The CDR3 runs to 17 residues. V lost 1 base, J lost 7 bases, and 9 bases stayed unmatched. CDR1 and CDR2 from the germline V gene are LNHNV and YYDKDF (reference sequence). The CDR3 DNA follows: TGTGCCACCAGCAGAGGCGGTAGCGGGAGGGCCGAAAATGAGCAGTTCTTC. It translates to CATSRGGSGRAENEQFF.

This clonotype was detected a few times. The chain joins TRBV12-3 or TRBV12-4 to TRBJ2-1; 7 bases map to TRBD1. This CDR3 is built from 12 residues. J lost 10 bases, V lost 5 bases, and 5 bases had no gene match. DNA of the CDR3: TGTGCCAGCAGTCGAAAGACAGGGGAGCAGTTCTTC. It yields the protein CASSRKTGEQFF.

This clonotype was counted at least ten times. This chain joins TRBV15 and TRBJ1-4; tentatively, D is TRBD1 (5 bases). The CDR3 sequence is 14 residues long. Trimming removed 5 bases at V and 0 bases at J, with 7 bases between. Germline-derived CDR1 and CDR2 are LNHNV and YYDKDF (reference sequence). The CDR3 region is CATSPGTTNEKLFF. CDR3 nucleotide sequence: TGTGCCACCAGCCCAGGGACAACTAATGAAAAACTGTTTTTT. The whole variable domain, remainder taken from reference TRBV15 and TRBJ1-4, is DAMVIQNPRYQVTQFGKPVTLSCSQTLNHNVMYWYQQKSSQAPKLLFHYYDKDFNNEADTPDNFQSRRPNTSFCFLDIRSPGLGDTAMYLCATSPGTTNEKLFFGSGTQLSVL.

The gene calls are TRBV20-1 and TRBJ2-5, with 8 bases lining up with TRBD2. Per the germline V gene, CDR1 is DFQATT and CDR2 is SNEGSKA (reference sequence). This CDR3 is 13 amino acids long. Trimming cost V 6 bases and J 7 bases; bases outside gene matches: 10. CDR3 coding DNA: TGCAGTGCCGGGGTAGCGGGGCCGGGGACCCAGTACTTC. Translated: CSAGVAGPGTQYF.

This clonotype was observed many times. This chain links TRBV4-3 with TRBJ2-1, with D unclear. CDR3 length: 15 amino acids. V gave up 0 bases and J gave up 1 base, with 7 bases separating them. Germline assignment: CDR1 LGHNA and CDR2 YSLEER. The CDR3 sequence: CASSQEGGSYNEQFF. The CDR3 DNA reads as TGCGCCAGCAGCCAAGAAGGTGGGTCCTACAATGAGCAGTTCTTC.

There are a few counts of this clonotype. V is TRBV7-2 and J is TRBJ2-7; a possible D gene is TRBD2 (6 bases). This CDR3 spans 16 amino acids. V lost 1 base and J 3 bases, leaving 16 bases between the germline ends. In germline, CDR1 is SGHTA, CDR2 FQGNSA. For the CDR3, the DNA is TGTGCCAGCAGCTTAGGGGTCGGGAGTGGAGTCTACGAGCAGTACTTC. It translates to CASSLGVGSGVYEQYF.

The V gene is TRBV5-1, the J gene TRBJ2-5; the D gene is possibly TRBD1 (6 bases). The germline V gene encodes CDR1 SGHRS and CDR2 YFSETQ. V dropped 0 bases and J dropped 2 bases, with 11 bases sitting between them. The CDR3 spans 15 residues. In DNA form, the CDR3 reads TGCGCCAGCAGCTTGGAAGCAGGGGCGCAAGAGACCCAGTACTTC. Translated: CASSLEAGAQETQYF.

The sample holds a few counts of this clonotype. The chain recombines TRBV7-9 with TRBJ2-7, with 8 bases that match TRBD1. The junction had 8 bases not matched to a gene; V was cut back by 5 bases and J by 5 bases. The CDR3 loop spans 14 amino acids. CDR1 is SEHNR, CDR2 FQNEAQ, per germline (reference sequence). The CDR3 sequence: CASSARTGINEQYF. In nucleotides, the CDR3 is TGTGCCAGCAGCGCCCGGACAGGGATCAACGAGCAGTACTTC.